This T cell receptor beta chain derives from a study of Ad26.COV2.S vaccination and SARS-CoV-2 variants. Overall study: The authors gave Ad26.COV2.S intramuscularly, either once or twice 56 days apart. General study results and limits: CD8+ and CD4+ T cells specific for spike reportedly responded with substantial breadth after vaccination. Placebo recipients trailed vaccine recipients in spike-specific TCR breadth.

This CDR3 comprises 11 residues. The germline V gene has CDR1 KGHDR and CDR2 SFDVKD. Between the trimmed V and J ends, which lost 8 bases and 5 bases, there was a span of 8 bases. As for this clone: Its antigen is not identified.

This table comes from immunoSEQ multiplex PCR, and its TCRdb copy is limited to in-frame clones, with some not included. The sample contains hundreds of thousands of clones, roughly 90% of which appear only once. Regarding treatment: some 20 received Ad26.COV2.S at low or high dose, single or two shots; about 5 received placebo; per-sample allocation not given. The investigators took samples on day 63 after the first vaccine or placebo injection. Vaccination employed an Ad26 vector expressing the Wuhan-strain SARS-CoV-2 spike. This TCR was recovered from a person between 18 and 60 years old who received the Ad26.COV2.S COVID-19 vaccine or a placebo. The genes are TRBV24-1 and TRBJ1-1; D remains ambiguous. The material was peripheral blood, obtained in a trial of Ad26.COV2.S vaccine versus placebo. The chain's CDR3 is CATTRGTEAFF. CDR3 coding DNA: TGTGCCACCACCCGTGGGACTGAAGCTTTCTTT.